Below, 4 T cell receptor beta chains from the same sample are listed, as sequenced in a study of radiotherapy plus CTLA-4 blockade in lung cancer. The protocol was immunoSEQ multiplex PCR, while the TCRdb copy is restricted to in-frame clones and leaves out a portion. Of roughly 59,000 clones listed, roughly 76% are singletons. Sequencing used peripheral blood, obtained from a patient treated with radiotherapy plus ipilimumab. The receptor source for this set is a human donor with non-small cell lung cancer whose response to radiotherapy plus ipilimumab could not be evaluated.

The sample holds a few counts of this clone. The chain is built from TRBV5-1 and TRBJ1-2, with 8 bases fitting TRBD1. Germline assignment: CDR1 SGHRS and CDR2 YFSETQ. The CDR3 has 14 residues. Trimming took 5 bases from V and 6 from J; bases not matched to a gene: 9. The CDR3 sequence: CASRPQGALDGYTF. The CDR3 bases are TGCGCCAGCAGACCCCAGGGGGCGCTTGATGGCTACACCTTC. Drawing the rest from reference TRBV5-1 and TRBJ1-2, the complete variable domain is KAGVTQTPRYLIKTRGQQVTLSCSPISGHRSVSWYQQTPGQGLQFLFEYFSETQRNKGNFPGRFSGRQFSNSRSEMNVSTLELGDSALYLCASRPQGALDGYTFGSGTRLTVV.

The gene calls are TRBV7-9 and TRBJ1-4; D call uncertain. Per the germline V gene, CDR1 is SEHNR and CDR2 is FQNEAQ (reference sequence). V dropped 2 bases and J dropped 7 bases, with 11 bases sitting between them. The CDR3 consists of 14 residues. CDR3 in DNA: TGTGCCAGCAGCTTACTCAGTGGTGGTGAAAAACTGTTTTTT. Protein sequence: CASSLLSGGEKLFF.

The table lists this clone with a few counts. The genes are TRBV19 and TRBJ1-5; D gene unclear. V gave up 2 bases and J gave up 4 bases, with 3 bases separating them. This CDR3 is built from 12 residues. Germline CDR1 is LNHDA and CDR2 is SQIVND (reference sequence). CDR3 protein: CASSISNQPQHF. The CDR3 DNA reads TGTGCCAGTAGTATATCGAATCAGCCCCAGCATTTT. The variable domain in full, with the rest retrieved from reference TRBV19 and TRBJ1-5, is DGGITQSPKYLFRKEGQNVTLSCEQNLNHDAMYWYRQDPGQGLRLIYYSQIVNDFQKGDIAEGYSVSREKKESFPLTVTSAQKNPTAFYLCASSISNQPQHFGDGTRLSIL.

The chain recombines TRBV5-8 with TRBJ1-1; maybe TRBD1 (6 bases). Germline CDR1 reads SGHTS; CDR2 reads YDEGEE. The V end lost 4 bases, the J end lost 10 bases, and 14 bases lay between the germline ends. The CDR3 is made up of 12 amino acids. CDR3 loop: CASSAGTNGAFF. In nucleotides, the CDR3 is TGTGCCAGCAGCGCCGGGACAAATGGAGCTTTCTTT.